This TCR beta chain is drawn from a study of blood T cell repertoires in COVID-19. Overall study: T cells, B-cell-depleted T cells, or PBMCs supplied cDNA or gDNA.

Profiled with immunoSEQ multiplex PCR; TCRdb holds only in-frame clones, not every one. The sample carries about 150,000 clones, over 80% recorded once. This clone came up once. CDR1 KGHDR and CDR2 SFDVKD come from the germline V gene. The CDR3 has 18 amino acids. Unmatched junction bases numbered 7, after V lost 4 bases and J lost 2 bases. The receptor's source is a woman aged 45-65 years with acute or convalescent COVID-19. The chain joins TRBV24-1 to TRBJ2-1; 13 bases line up with TRBD2. Specimen: peripheral blood. CDR3 sequence reads: CATSDLPGLAGPYNEQFF. The DNA of the CDR3 is TGTGCCACCAGTGACCTCCCGGGACTAGCGGGGCCCTACAATGAGCAGTTCTTC.